A single sample gave rise to the 8 T cell receptor beta chains below, sequenced in a study of T cells after yellow fever vaccination. A single record per CDR3 protein comes from TCRdb applying MiXCR to the 5' RACE reads. The sample carries a few hundred thousand distinct CDR3 sequences, around 6.4% recorded once. The sample was PBMCs, taken 5 days after the yellow fever booster vaccination. Receptors originate from a young man who received the YFV17D yellow fever vaccine.

The chain carries TRBV29-1 and TRBJ2-5; TRBD2 aligns across 7 bases. CDR3 length: 11 residues. The V gene's germline CDR1 is SQVTM and CDR2 ANQGSEA. Trimming removed 3 bases from V and 5 bases from J; junction bases left unmatched: 0. CDR3 loop: CSVEGGETQYF. As DNA, the CDR3 is TGCAGCGTTGAGGGGGGGGAGACCCAGTACTTC.

This clonotype was picked up a small number of times. The gene calls are TRBV7-2 and TRBJ2-5, with a tentative D call TRBD1 (6 bases). The CDR3 sequence is 14 residues long. V was cut by 2 bases and J by 4 bases, with 11 bases left in between. Germline lookup yields CDR1 SGHTA and CDR2 FQGNSA. The CDR3 DNA reads TGTGCCAGCAGCTTAAATTCCAGGGGAGAGACCCAGTACTTC. This sequence encodes CASSLNSRGETQYF.

There are many counts of this clonotype. J is TRBJ2-7 and V is TRBV29-1; D is uncertain. Trimming took 7 bases from V and 1 from J, leaving 8 bases between them. Germline-derived CDR1 and CDR2 are SQVTM and ANQGSEA. CDR3 length: 11 amino acids. In DNA, the CDR3 is TGCAGCGCCGTCATATCCTACGAGCAGTACTTC. Its protein product is CSAVISYEQYF.

Only a few counts were recorded for this clonotype. The chain joins TRBV20-1 to TRBJ2-5; TRBD2 matches 10 bases. There are 15 residues in the CDR3. From germline, CDR1 is DFQATT and CDR2 SNEGSKA (reference sequence). The V gene end was trimmed by 6 bases and the J gene end by 2 bases; junction bases not matched to a gene: 9. CDR3 DNA: TGCAGTGCCTCCTTCGGGACTAGCGTACAAGAGACCCAGTACTTC. Translated: CSASFGTSVQETQYF.

V usage is TRBV7-2 and J usage is TRBJ2-1, with D maybe TRBD2 (5 bases). V dropped 2 bases and J dropped 2 bases, with 10 bases sitting between them. Germline V CDR1 and CDR2: SGHTA, FQGNSA. The CDR3 is made up of 15 amino acids. The CDR3 nucleotides read TGTGCCAGCAGCTTATCGGTGGGAGCCTACAATGAGCAGTTCTTC. It codes for CASSLSVGAYNEQFF.

This clonotype appeared many times. V is TRBV12-3 or TRBV12-4 and J is TRBJ2-2; D gene ambiguous. Trimming shortened V by 1 base and J by 5 bases, and 8 bases separated the two germline ends. CDR3 length: 14 residues. The CDR3 DNA reads as TGTGCCAGCAGTTTAGGTGCTCAAACCGGGGAGCTGTTTTTT. Its protein product is CASSLGAQTGELFF.

This clonotype was seen a handful of times. The V and J genes are TRBV19 and TRBJ2-1; 8 positions match TRBD2. Germline assignment: CDR1 LNHDA and CDR2 SQIVND (reference sequence). Germline trimming cut 7 bases from V and 8 bases from J; bases unmatched to any gene: 10. This CDR3 spans 14 amino acids. The CDR3 coding sequence is TGTGCCAGTACCCCGAGCGGGAGAGGGTATGAGCAGTTCTTC. It is translated as CASTPSGRGYEQFF.

This clonotype was seen more than once but under ten times. The chain has TRBV29-1 and TRBJ1-2, with D possibly matching TRBD1 (5 bases). Trimming removed 5 bases at V and 7 bases at J, with 17 bases between. Germline CDR1 reads SQVTM; CDR2 reads ANQGSEA. The length of the CDR3 is 13 residues. The CDR3 loop is CSVSQGRLRGYTF. The CDR3 coding sequence is TGCAGCGTTTCCCAGGGCCGGTTGCGTGGCTACACCTTC.